The clone carrying this T cell receptor (beta chain) was observed a handful of times. Its target is unknown. This entry comes from a study of beta chain features in type 1 diabetes. Findings and caveats of the study: Junctions at VDJ sites from type 1 diabetes patients had fewer insertions and more deletions. The similarity of naive, central memory and Treg TCRB repertoires appeared greater among patients than among healthy donors. TCRB CDR3 length was moderately but significantly reduced in all four CD4+ subsets of Type 1 diabetes patients.

Expressed TCRB transcripts got sequenced, as all isolated RNA was reverse transcribed. Sequenced naive, central memory and regulatory T cell samples produced an average of about 3.57 million reads. Data came from immunoSEQ multiplex PCR; TCRdb stores just in-frame clones and leaves some out. Among about 160,000 clones listed, around 8.6% were seen once. The germline V and J ends were trimmed by 5 bases and 3 bases, with 14 bases remaining between them. The V gene's germline CDR1 is SGHTA and CDR2 FQGNSA. This CDR3 comprises 15 residues. Based on CD45RO/CCR7/CD25/CD127/CD95/CD27, CD4+ regulatory, stem cell-like memory, naive and central memory cells were sorted.

Sequencing was performed on central memory CD4+ T cells from blood. The TCR sequence derives from a woman younger than 30 with type 1 diabetes. The chain carries TRBV7-2 and TRBJ1-5; the D gene is possibly TRBD1 (5 bases). CDR3 amino acids: CASSPARGLNQPQHF. For the CDR3, the DNA is TGTGCCAGCAGCCCTGCCCGGGGACTCAATCAGCCCCAGCATTTT.